This TCR beta chain was identified during a study of blood T cell repertoires in COVID-19. V dropped 2 bases and J dropped 7 bases, with 5 bases sitting between them. The germline gives CDR1 LGHNA, CDR2 YNFKEQ. The CDR3 is 12 residues long. Measured with immunoSEQ multiplex PCR; TCRdb has only the in-frame clones, and not every one. Altogether about 170,000 clones are present, about 86% being singletons, with the ten largest covering about 4%. Sequenced input: peripheral blood. The sequence was collected from a man younger than 30 with active or convalescent COVID-19. This sequence joins TRBV4-2 and TRBJ1-4; the D is unclear. The CDR3 spells CASSQRGEKLFF. The CDR3 DNA follows: TGTGCCAGCAGCCAACGGGGTGAAAAACTGTTTTTT.